The 32 T cell receptor beta chains reported below all come from one sample, sequenced in a study of CD8+ T cells in alopecia areata. Indicated treatment: oral pan-JAK inhibitor, 5-10 mg twice daily. cDNA serving as the sequencing template came from extracted, reverse transcribed RNA. The repertoire was sequenced with immunoSEQ multiplex PCR; TCRdb's copy has only in-frame clones and lacks some. The sample includes about 74,000 clones, 29% of them seen just once. Specimen: CD8+ T cells sorted from blood, collected at week 4, from a patient treated with tofacitinib. The receptors here all came from a human donor with alopecia areata.

V and J are TRBV6-1 and TRBJ1-2; 11 nucleotides agree with TRBD1. The CDR3 length is 15 residues. V was clipped by 6 bases and J by 2 bases; unmatched bases: 5. From germline, CDR1 is MNHNS and CDR2 SASEGT. CDR3 loop: CASRDRGLQNYGYTF. As DNA, the CDR3 is TGTGCCAGCAGGGACAGGGGGCTTCAAAACTATGGCTACACCTTC.

This clone turned up a few times. The V gene is TRBV29-1, the J gene TRBJ2-1, with unresolved D. CDR1 SQVTM and CDR2 ANQGSEA come from the germline V gene. Trimming removed 4 bases from V and 5 bases from J, with 6 bases in between. The CDR3 spans 11 residues. The CDR3 sequence is CSVVSDNEQFF. CDR3 in DNA: TGCAGCGTTGTTTCAGACAATGAGCAGTTCTTC.

The V and J genes are TRBV29-1 and TRBJ2-5; no firm D call. The germline V gene has CDR1 SQVTM and CDR2 ANQGSEA. Trimming shortened V by 6 bases and J by 7 bases, and 12 bases separated the two germline ends. This CDR3 is 11 amino acids long. CDR3 bases: TGCAGCGTGGATAACAATTGGACCCAGTACTTC. Its protein is CSVDNNWTQYF. Filled out from reference TRBV29-1 and TRBJ2-5, the complete variable domain reads SAVISQKPSRDICQRGTSLTIQCQVDSQVTMMFWYRQQPGQSLTLIATANQGSEATYESGFVIDKFPISRPNLTFSTLTVSNMSPEDSSIYLCSVDNNWTQYFGPGTRLLVL.

This clone has a handful of counts. This chain joins TRBV29-1 and TRBJ2-7; D gene unclear. The CDR3 length is 12 residues. Trimming shortened V by 4 bases and J by 0 bases, and 7 bases separated the two germline ends. Germline V gene sequence: CDR1 SQVTM, CDR2 ANQGSEA. CDR3 amino acids: CSVAGYSYEQYF. The CDR3 region has the DNA TGCAGCGTTGCAGGATACTCCTACGAGCAGTACTTC.

In this sample, this clone turned up a few times. This chain uses TRBV25-1 with TRBJ2-5; D is uncertain. The CDR3 extends over 10 amino acids. Trimming removed 8 bases at V and 9 bases at J, with 10 bases between. From germline, CDR1 is MGHDK and CDR2 SYGVNS. The CDR3 spells CASHWASQYF. The CDR3 DNA is TGTGCCAGCCATTGGGCCTCCCAGTACTTC.

J is TRBJ2-7 and V is TRBV29-1; 14 bases are shared with TRBD2. Germline assignment: CDR1 SQVTM and CDR2 ANQGSEA. The length of the CDR3 is 14 residues. Trimming removed 7 bases from V and 0 bases from J; junction bases left unmatched: 2. In DNA form, the CDR3 reads TGCAGCGCCGGGACTAGCGGGAGCTCCTACGAGCAGTACTTC. Protein sequence: CSAGTSGSSYEQYF.

The rearrangement joins TRBV7-9 to TRBJ2-1, with TRBD2 matching 7 bases. J gave up 9 bases and V 5 bases, and 13 bases lay outside the gene matches. CDR3 length equals 15 residues. Germline V gene sequence: CDR1 SEHNR, CDR2 FQNEAQ (reference sequence). The CDR3 nucleotides are TGTGCCAGCAGCCCGATTAGACTAGCACAGTCTGAGCAGTTCTTC. It yields the protein CASSPIRLAQSEQFF.

The rearrangement links TRBV15 to TRBJ1-2; a weak D match, TRBD1 (6 bases). CDR3 size: 17 residues. V lost 0 bases, J lost 6 bases, and 20 bases lay in between. Germline values: CDR1 LNHNV, CDR2 YYDKDF (reference sequence). The CDR3 DNA reads TGTGCCACCAGCAGAGATGTTAGGGAGGGGGTCGTCAATGGCTACACCTTC. Protein product: CATSRDVREGVVNGYTF. The entire variable domain, with the rest obtained from reference TRBV15 and TRBJ1-2, is as follows: DAMVIQNPRYQVTQFGKPVTLSCSQTLNHNVMYWYQQKSSQAPKLLFHYYDKDFNNEADTPDNFQSRRPNTSFCFLDIRSPGLGDTAMYLCATSRDVREGVVNGYTFGSGTRLTVV.

The CDR3 region is CASSPTSGHEREQYF. CDR3 in DNA: TGTGCCAGCAGCCCGACTAGCGGCCACGAAAGGGAGCAGTACTTC. The genes are TRBV13 and TRBJ2-7, with TRBD2 matching over 9 bases. V lost 5 bases to trimming and J lost 7 bases; unmatched junction nucleotides: 12. CDR3 length equals 15 residues. Germline V gene sequence: CDR1 PRHDT, CDR2 FYEKMQ (reference sequence).

A few counts support this clone. This chain joins TRBV7-2 and TRBJ2-7; no clear D. V lost 5 bases to trimming and J lost 2 bases, with 7 bases between them. There are 12 residues in the CDR3. Germline loops: CDR1 SGHTA, CDR2 FQGNSA. CDR3 in amino acids: CASSRMTYEQYF. CDR3 DNA sequence: TGTGCCAGCAGCCGAATGACCTACGAGCAGTACTTC.

A note on this clone: Additional DNA sequences in this sample encode the identical CDR3. DNA for the CDR3: TGCAGCGTTGTGTCAGATACGCAGTATTTT. Its protein is CSVVSDTQYF. This chain links TRBV29-1 with TRBJ2-3, with unresolved D. Germline V CDR1 and CDR2: SQVTM, ANQGSEA. Trimming shortened V by 4 bases and J by 4 bases, and 3 bases separated the two germline ends. This CDR3 is built from 10 residues.

In its sample, this clone was seen a few times. The CDR3 protein is CSVEGAENYGYTF. The CDR3 DNA reads TGCAGCGTTGAAGGGGCCGAGAACTATGGCTACACCTTC. This chain uses TRBV29-1 with TRBJ1-2; D remains unclear. The V end lost 1 base, the J end lost 2 bases, and 8 bases lay between the germline ends. Germline-derived CDR1 and CDR2 are SQVTM and ANQGSEA. The CDR3 has 13 residues.

The chain employs TRBV7-9 and TRBJ1-1; no firm D call. The V gene's germline CDR1 is SEHNR and CDR2 FQNEAQ (reference sequence). This CDR3 comprises 13 residues. Trimming removed 3 bases at V and 1 base at J, with 6 bases between. This CDR3 is CASSFPANTEAFF. The CDR3 DNA reads TGTGCCAGCAGCTTTCCAGCGAACACTGAAGCTTTCTTT.

This clone was seen a handful of times. CDR3 residues: CASLGDRKMNTEAFF. The DNA of the CDR3 is TGTGCCAGCCTCGGGGACAGGAAGATGAACACTGAAGCTTTCTTT. The J gene is TRBJ1-1, the V gene TRBV2; 8 bases are shared with TRBD1. The CDR3 consists of 15 residues. V lost 8 bases to trimming and J lost 0 bases; unmatched junction nucleotides: 8. CDR1 is SNHLY and CDR2 is FYNNEI in the germline V gene.

Notes on this clone: Other DNA sequences in the same sample also yield this CDR3. J is TRBJ1-2 and V is TRBV29-1; D possibly corresponds to TRBD1 (6 bases). Trimming took off 4 bases at V and 2 bases at J, with 8 bases between the two ends. The CDR3 is 12 amino acids. Germline V CDR1 and CDR2: SQVTM, ANQGSEA. The CDR3 DNA sequence: TGCAGCGTTGTCACAGGGAACTATGGCTACACCTTC. Protein: CSVVTGNYGYTF.

This clone turned up a few times. V and J are TRBV5-6 and TRBJ1-5, with 8 bases aligning to TRBD1. The CDR3 is made up of 17 amino acids. Looked up from germline, CDR1 is SGHDT and CDR2 is YYEEEE. V lost 4 bases to trimming and J lost 6 bases; unmatched junction nucleotides: 15. CDR3 region: CASSQDPRTGLGQPQHF. The CDR3 DNA sequence: TGTGCCAGCAGCCAAGATCCCAGGACAGGGTTAGGTCAGCCCCAGCATTTT.

In DNA, the CDR3 is TGCAGCGTTGAAGATACAGGGGTCACTGAAGCTTTCTTT. Its translation: CSVEDTGVTEAFF. The chain uses TRBV29-1 and TRBJ1-1; 7 bases are a match to TRBD1. The V segment lost 0 bases and the J segment 4 bases; nucleotides outside the gene matches: 2. This CDR3 region has 13 residues. Looked up from germline, CDR1 is SQVTM and CDR2 is ANQGSEA.

This chain connects TRBV13 to TRBJ2-4, with TRBD1 as a possible D gene (5 bases). From germline, CDR1 is PRHDT and CDR2 FYEKMQ (reference sequence). V shed 5 bases and J shed 11 bases, with 13 bases lying between them. This CDR3 comprises 12 residues. The CDR3 region has the DNA TGTGCCAGCAGCCCAGGGCCGAGCCTTCAGTACTTC. Encoded protein: CASSPGPSLQYF.

V usage is TRBV29-1 and J usage is TRBJ2-4, with a weak D call TRBD2 (5 bases). The CDR3 runs to 12 residues. The germline V gene has CDR1 SQVTM and CDR2 ANQGSEA. Trimming left V 7 bases short and J 2 bases short, with 9 bases between. The CDR3 here is CSAGGSKNIQYF. The CDR3 nucleotides are TGCAGCGCCGGAGGATCCAAAAACATTCAGTACTTC. Full variable domain (remainder filled in from reference TRBV29-1 and TRBJ2-4): SAVISQKPSRDICQRGTSLTIQCQVDSQVTMMFWYRQQPGQSLTLIATANQGSEATYESGFVIDKFPISRPNLTFSTLTVSNMSPEDSSIYLCSAGGSKNIQYFGAGTRLSVL.

The chain is built from TRBV29-1 and TRBJ1-4; 8 bases fit TRBD1. V lost 6 bases, J lost 4 bases, and 7 bases stayed unmatched. Germline V gene data show CDR1 as SQVTM and CDR2 as ANQGSEA. CDR3 size: 14 residues. Written as DNA, the CDR3 is TGCAGCGTCACACAGGGGGGAAGTAATGAAAAACTGTTTTTT. Translated, it gives CSVTQGGSNEKLFF.

This clone has a handful of counts. The rearrangement links TRBV6-5 to TRBJ2-6, with a tentative D call TRBD1 (6 bases). V gave up 10 bases and J gave up 0 bases, with 13 bases separating them. This CDR3 has 15 amino acids. Germline V gene sequence: CDR1 MNHEY, CDR2 SVGAGI. The DNA of the CDR3 is TGTGCCATCCGGGACACACTCTCTGGGGCCAACGTCCTGACTTTC. Amino acid sequence: CAIRDTLSGANVLTF.

This chain uses TRBV11-1 with TRBJ2-4; D remains ambiguous. The length of the CDR3 is 13 residues. V was clipped by 5 bases and J by 8 bases, with 13 bases between them. From germline, CDR1 is SGHAT and CDR2 FQDESV (reference sequence). The CDR3 DNA sequence: TGTGCCAGCAGCCTCTTGTCCGGAGACATTCAGTACTTC. This encodes CASSLLSGDIQYF.

This clone was detected only a few times. This chain connects TRBV5-1 to TRBJ2-1; maybe TRBD1 (6 bases). V was trimmed by 0 bases and J by 8 bases, leaving 15 bases between them. CDR1 and CDR2 from the germline V gene are SGHRS and YFSETQ. This CDR3 has 15 amino acids. The CDR3 DNA reads TGCGCCAGCAGCTTGGAGGGGGAACCTAGACATGAGCAGTTCTTC. Protein: CASSLEGEPRHEQFF.

The V and J genes are TRBV29-1 and TRBJ2-7; 13 bases map to TRBD2. After removal of 7 bases from V and 2 bases from J, the junction contained 8 bases not matched to a gene. The CDR3 has 15 residues. Per germline, CDR1 SQVTM and CDR2 ANQGSEA. The CDR3 bases are TGCAGCGCCGCCGGGACTAGCGGGATGGCCTACGAGCAGTACTTC. Translation gives CSAAGTSGMAYEQYF.

This chain uses TRBV29-1 with TRBJ1-2; D is unclear. CDR3 length: 14 residues. Trimming cost V 1 base and J 5 bases, with 14 bases left between them. Germline V gives CDR1 SQVTM, CDR2 ANQGSEA. In nucleotides, the CDR3 is TGCAGCGTTGAAGTCGAAGGCTCCTGGTATGGCTACACCTTC. Translating gives CSVEVEGSWYGYTF.

There are a few counts of this clone. V gene TRBV28 combines with J gene TRBJ2-3, with 10 bases identical to TRBD1. Trimming cost V 5 bases and J 3 bases; bases outside gene matches: 5. This CDR3 contains 15 residues. Germline CDR1 is MDHEN and CDR2 is SYDVKM. The CDR3 bases are TGTGCCAGCAGTGCCCGGGACAGGGGTACAGATACGCAGTATTTT. Its protein is CASSARDRGTDTQYF.

This clone was recorded many times. The chain combines TRBV7-9 with TRBJ2-1; D is perhaps TRBD2 (6 bases). Germline CDR1 SEHNR, CDR2 FQNEAQ (reference sequence). With 1 base removed from V and 2 bases from J, the gap between germline ends came to 12 bases. The CDR3 length is 16 residues. In DNA, the CDR3 is TGTGCCAGCAGCTTAGGTGGCGGGACTCCCTACAATGAGCAGTTCTTC. This encodes CASSLGGGTPYNEQFF.

The rearrangement links TRBV29-1 to TRBJ2-2, with D hard to call. The germline CDR1 and CDR2 sequences are SQVTM and ANQGSEA. The CDR3 contains 10 residues. The V end lost 4 bases, the J end lost 6 bases, and 3 bases lay between the germline ends. The CDR3 DNA sequence: TGCAGCGTTGGGGCCGGGGAGCTGTTTTTT. Encoded protein: CSVGAGELFF.

The J gene is TRBJ2-3, the V gene TRBV6-4; 12 nucleotides line up with TRBD2. Germline assignment: CDR1 MRHNA and CDR2 SNTAGT. This CDR3 has 13 residues. J lost 7 bases, V lost 6 bases, and 2 bases had no gene match. The CDR3 nucleotides read TGTGCCAGCAGGACTAGCGGGAGTCATACGCAGTATTTT. Protein sequence: CASRTSGSHTQYF.

The chain has TRBV2 and TRBJ2-1, with TRBD1 matching over 8 bases. CDR1 and CDR2 from the germline V gene are SNHLY and FYNNEI. The CDR3 covers 16 residues. With V trimmed by 9 bases and J by 8 bases, 18 bases remained unmatched. CDR3 amino acids: CASVRSPGTGDHEQFF. DNA of the CDR3: TGTGCCAGTGTTCGAAGTCCCGGGACAGGAGACCATGAGCAGTTCTTC.

The gene calls are TRBV5-1 and TRBJ1-1; 7 nucleotides agree with TRBD1. In germline, CDR1 is SGHRS, CDR2 YFSETQ. With V trimmed by 4 bases and J by 0 bases, 3 bases remained unmatched. CDR3 length equals 14 residues. The CDR3 DNA follows: TGCGCCAGCAGCGCGGGACAGATGAACACTGAAGCTTTCTTT. This gives the protein CASSAGQMNTEAFF. Full variable domain (remainder filled in from reference TRBV5-1 and TRBJ1-1): KAGVTQTPRYLIKTRGQQVTLSCSPISGHRSVSWYQQTPGQGLQFLFEYFSETQRNKGNFPGRFSGRQFSNSRSEMNVSTLELGDSALYLCASSAGQMNTEAFFGQGTRLTVV.

The chain combines TRBV9 with TRBJ2-7; either TRBD1 or TRBD2 may supply D (5 bases each). Germline V gene data show CDR1 as SGDLS and CDR2 as YYNGEE. This CDR3 region has 15 residues. The V end was cut by 4 bases, the J end by 5 bases, with 19 bases between. The CDR3 sequence: CASSPSGGAPNEQYF. The CDR3 DNA reads TGTGCCAGCAGCCCCAGTGGGGGAGCTCCTAACGAGCAGTACTTC.